This T cell receptor (beta chain) stems from a study of response to subunit inactivated influenza vaccine. General study points: Authors suggested seasonal influenza vaccinations each recruit few new T cells.

The table lists this clonotype with many counts. Antigen: not known. TCRdb re-called the RT-PCR reads through MiXCR, storing one row per CDR3 protein. This sample carries 490,000 or so distinct CDR3 sequences, roughly 8.2% of them seen once, and the ten largest clones take about an eighth. After removal of 1 base from V and 4 bases from J, the junction contained 7 bases not matched to a gene. Germline CDR1 SGHRS, CDR2 YFSETQ. The length of the CDR3 is 16 residues. The sequences come from PBMCs from blood, collected less than 30 months after vaccination. The chain employs TRBV5-1 and TRBJ1-2; the match to TRBD1 covers 10 bases. The origin of this receptor is a man between 50 and 70 years old who received an inactivated influenza vaccine. CDR3 DNA sequence: TGCGCCAGCAGCTTGTTACCGGGACAGGGGACCTATGGCTACACCTTC. It is translated as CASSLLPGQGTYGYTF. The full variable domain, completed using reference TRBV5-1 and TRBJ1-2, is KAGVTQTPRYLIKTRGQQVTLSCSPISGHRSVSWYQQTPGQGLQFLFEYFSETQRNKGNFPGRFSGRQFSNSRSEMNVSTLELGDSALYLCASSLLPGQGTYGYTFGSGTRLTVV.